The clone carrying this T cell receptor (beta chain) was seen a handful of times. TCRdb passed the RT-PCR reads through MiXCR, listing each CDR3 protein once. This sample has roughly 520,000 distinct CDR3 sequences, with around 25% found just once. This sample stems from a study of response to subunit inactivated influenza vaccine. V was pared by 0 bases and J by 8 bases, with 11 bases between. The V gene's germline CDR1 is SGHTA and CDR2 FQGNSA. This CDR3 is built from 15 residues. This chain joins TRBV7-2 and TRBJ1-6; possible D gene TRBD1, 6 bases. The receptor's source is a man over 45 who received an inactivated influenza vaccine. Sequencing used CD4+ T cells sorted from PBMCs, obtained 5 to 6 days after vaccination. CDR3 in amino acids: CASSLAQGKHSPLHF. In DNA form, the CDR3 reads TGTGCCAGCAGCTTAGCGCAGGGGAAGCATTCACCCCTCCACTTT.